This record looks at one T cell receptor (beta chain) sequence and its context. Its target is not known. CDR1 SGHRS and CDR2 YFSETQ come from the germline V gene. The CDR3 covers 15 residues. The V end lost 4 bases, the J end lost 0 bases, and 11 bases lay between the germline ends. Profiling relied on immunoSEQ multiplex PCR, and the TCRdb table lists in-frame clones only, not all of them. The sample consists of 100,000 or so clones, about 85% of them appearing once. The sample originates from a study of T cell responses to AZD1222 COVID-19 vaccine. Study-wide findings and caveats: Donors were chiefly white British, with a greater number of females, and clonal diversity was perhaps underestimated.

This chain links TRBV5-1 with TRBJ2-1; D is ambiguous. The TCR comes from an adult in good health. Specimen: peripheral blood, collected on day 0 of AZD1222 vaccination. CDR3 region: CASSPVSSSYNEQFF. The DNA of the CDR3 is TGCGCCAGCAGCCCGGTTAGTAGCTCCTACAATGAGCAGTTCTTC.